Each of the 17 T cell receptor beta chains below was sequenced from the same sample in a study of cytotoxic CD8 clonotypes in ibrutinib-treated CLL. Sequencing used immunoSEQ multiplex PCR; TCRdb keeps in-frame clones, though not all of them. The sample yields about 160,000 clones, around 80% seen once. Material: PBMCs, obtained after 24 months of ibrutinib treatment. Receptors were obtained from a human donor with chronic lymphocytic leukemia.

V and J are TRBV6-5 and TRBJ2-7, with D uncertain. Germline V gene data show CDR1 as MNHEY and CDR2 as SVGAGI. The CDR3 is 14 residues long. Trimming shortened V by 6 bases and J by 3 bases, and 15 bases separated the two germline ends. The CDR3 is CASRPTLPNYEQYF. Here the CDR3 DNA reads TGTGCCAGCAGGCCAACCCTACCTAACTACGAGCAGTACTTC.

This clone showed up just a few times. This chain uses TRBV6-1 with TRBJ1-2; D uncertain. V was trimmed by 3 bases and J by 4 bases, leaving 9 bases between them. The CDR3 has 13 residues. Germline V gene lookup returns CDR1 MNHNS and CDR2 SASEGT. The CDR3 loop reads CASSDSFSYGYTF. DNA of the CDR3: TGTGCCAGCAGTGACAGTTTCTCCTATGGCTACACCTTC.

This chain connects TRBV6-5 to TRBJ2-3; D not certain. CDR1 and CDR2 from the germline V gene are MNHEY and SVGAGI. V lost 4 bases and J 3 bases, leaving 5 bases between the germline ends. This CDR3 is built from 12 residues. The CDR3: CASSSSTDTQYF. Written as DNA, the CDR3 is TGTGCCAGCAGTTCGTCTACAGATACGCAGTATTTT.

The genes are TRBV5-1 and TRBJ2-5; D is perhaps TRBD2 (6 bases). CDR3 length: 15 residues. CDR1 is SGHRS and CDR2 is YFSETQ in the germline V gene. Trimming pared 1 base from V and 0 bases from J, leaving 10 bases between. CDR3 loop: CASSLRPGDQETQYF. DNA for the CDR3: TGCGCCAGCAGCTTGAGGCCGGGAGACCAAGAGACCCAGTACTTC.

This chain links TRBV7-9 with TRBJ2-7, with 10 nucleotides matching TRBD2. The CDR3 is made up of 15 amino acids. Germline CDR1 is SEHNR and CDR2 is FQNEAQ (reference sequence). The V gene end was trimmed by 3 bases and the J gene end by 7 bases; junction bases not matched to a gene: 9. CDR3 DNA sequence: TGTGCCAGCAGCTTTCGAGCGGGAGGGCCTACAGAGCAGTACTTC. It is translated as CASSFRAGGPTEQYF.

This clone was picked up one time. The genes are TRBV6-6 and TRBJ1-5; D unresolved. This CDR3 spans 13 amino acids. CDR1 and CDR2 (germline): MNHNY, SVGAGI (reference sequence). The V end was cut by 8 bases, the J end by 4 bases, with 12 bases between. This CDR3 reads CASRPGRNQPQHF. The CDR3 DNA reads TGTGCCAGCCGCCCTGGGAGGAATCAGCCCCAGCATTTT.

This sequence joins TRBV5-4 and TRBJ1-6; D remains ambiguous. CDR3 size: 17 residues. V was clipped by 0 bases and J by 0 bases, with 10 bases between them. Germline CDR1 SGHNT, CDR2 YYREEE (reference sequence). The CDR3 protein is CASSLAAGSSYNSPLHF. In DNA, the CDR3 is TGTGCCAGCAGCTTGGCGGCAGGAAGCTCCTATAATTCACCCCTCCACTTT.

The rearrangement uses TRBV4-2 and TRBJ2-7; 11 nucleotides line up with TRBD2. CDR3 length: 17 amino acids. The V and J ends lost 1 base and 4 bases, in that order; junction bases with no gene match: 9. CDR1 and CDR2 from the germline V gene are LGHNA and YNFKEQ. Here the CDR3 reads CASSQGTSGSYSYEQYF. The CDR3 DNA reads TGTGCCAGCAGCCAAGGGACTAGCGGGTCCTATTCTTACGAGCAGTACTTC.

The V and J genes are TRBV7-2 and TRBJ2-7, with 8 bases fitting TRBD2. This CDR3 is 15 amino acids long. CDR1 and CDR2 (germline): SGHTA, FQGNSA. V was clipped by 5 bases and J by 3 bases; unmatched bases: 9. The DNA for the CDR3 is TGTGCCAGCAGCCCGGGGGGGGCTGGAAGCTACGAGCAGTACTTC. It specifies CASSPGGAGSYEQYF. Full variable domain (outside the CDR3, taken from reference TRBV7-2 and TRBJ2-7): GAGVSQSPSNKVTEKGKDVELRCDPISGHTALYWYRQSLGQGLEFLIYFQGNSAPDKSGLPSDRFSAERTGGSVSTLTIQRTQQEDSAVYLCASSPGGAGSYEQYFGPGTRLTVT.

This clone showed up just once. CDR3: CASSPGTGGNTEAFF. CDR3 nucleotides: TGTGCCAGCAGCCCGGGGACAGGGGGCAACACTGAAGCTTTCTTT. The chain couples TRBV7-9 to TRBJ1-1, with 12 bases that match TRBD1. Germline CDR1 SEHNR, CDR2 FQNEAQ (reference sequence). The CDR3 spans 15 residues. Germline trimming cut 5 bases from V and 2 bases from J; bases unmatched to any gene: 3.

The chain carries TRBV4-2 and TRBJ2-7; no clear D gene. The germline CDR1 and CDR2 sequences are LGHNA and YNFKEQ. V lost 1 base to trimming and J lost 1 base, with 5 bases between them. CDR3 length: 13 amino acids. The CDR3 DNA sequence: TGTGCCAGCAGCCAAGCCGATTCCTACGAGCAGTACTTC. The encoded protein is CASSQADSYEQYF.

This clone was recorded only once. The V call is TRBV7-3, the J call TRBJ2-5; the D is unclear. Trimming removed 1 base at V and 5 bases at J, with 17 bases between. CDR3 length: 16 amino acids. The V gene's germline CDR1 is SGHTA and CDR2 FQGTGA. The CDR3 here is CASSLRAYLGAETQYF. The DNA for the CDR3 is TGTGCCAGCAGCTTAAGGGCCTACCTAGGAGCGGAGACCCAGTACTTC.

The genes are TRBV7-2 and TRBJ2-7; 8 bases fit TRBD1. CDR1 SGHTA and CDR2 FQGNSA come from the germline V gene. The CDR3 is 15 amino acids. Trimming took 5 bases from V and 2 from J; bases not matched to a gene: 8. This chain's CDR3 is CASSRQTGDPYEQYF. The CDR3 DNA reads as TGTGCCAGCAGCCGACAGACAGGGGATCCCTACGAGCAGTACTTC.

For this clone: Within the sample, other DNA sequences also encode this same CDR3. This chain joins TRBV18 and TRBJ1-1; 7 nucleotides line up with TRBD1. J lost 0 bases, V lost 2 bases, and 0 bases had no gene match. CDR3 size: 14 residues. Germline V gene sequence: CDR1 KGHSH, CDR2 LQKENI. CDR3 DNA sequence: TGTGCCAGCTCACCAGGACAGGTGAACACTGAAGCTTTCTTT. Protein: CASSPGQVNTEAFF.

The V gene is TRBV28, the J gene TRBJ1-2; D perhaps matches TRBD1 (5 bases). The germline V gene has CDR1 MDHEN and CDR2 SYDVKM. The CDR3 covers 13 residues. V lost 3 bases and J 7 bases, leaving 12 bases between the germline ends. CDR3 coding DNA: TGTGCCAGCAGTTTGGACGGGGGAGTTGGCTACACCTTC. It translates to CASSLDGGVGYTF.

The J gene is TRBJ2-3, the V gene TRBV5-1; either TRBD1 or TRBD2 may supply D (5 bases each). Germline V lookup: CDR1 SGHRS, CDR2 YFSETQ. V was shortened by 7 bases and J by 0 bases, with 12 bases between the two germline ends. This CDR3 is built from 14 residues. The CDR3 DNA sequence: TGCGCCAGCCAGGGTGCGGGTAGCACAGATACGCAGTATTTT. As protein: CASQGAGSTDTQYF.

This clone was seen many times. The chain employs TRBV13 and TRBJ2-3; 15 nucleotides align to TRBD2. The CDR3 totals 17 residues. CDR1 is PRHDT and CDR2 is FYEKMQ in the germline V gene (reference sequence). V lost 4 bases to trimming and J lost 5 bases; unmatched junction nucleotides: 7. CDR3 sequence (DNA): TGTGCCAGCAGCTCAGGACTAGCGGGAGGGCCTATAGATACGCAGTATTTT. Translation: CASSSGLAGGPIDTQYF. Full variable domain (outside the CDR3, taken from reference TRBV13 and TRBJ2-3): AAGVIQSPRHLIKEKRETATLKCYPIPRHDTVYWYQQGPGQDPQFLISFYEKMQSDKGSIPDRFSAQQFSDYHSELNMSSLELGDSALYFCASSSGLAGGPIDTQYFGPGTRLTVL.